This entry lists 23 T cell receptor beta chains sequenced from one sample in a study of OX40 agonist ivuxolimab in advanced cancers. Sequencing was performed with immunoSEQ multiplex PCR; in TCRdb, only in-frame clones are kept and a portion is missing. Among about 79,000 clones listed, approximately 85% were seen once. The sample in question was CD4+ or CD8+ T cells sorted from blood, obtained in a trial of the OX40 agonist ivuxolimab. The receptors were gathered from an adult with an advanced solid tumor such as melanoma, head and neck, liver or kidney cancer.

The chain has TRBV9 and TRBJ2-1, with D hard to call. V gave up 2 bases and J gave up 10 bases, with 13 bases separating them. The CDR3 totals 13 residues. The germline gives CDR1 SGDLS, CDR2 YYNGEE. For the CDR3, the DNA is TGTGCCAGCAGCGTTAGCTCAGCCCACGAGCAGTTCTTC. This gives the protein CASSVSSAHEQFF.

This clone was seen more than once but under ten times. The V gene is TRBV7-8, the J gene TRBJ2-5; no clear D gene. This CDR3 spans 11 amino acids. Germline V CDR1 and CDR2: SGHVS, FQNEAQ. With 5 bases removed from V and 4 bases from J, the gap between germline ends came to 5 bases. The DNA for the CDR3 is TGTGCCAGCAGCAACGGAGAGACCCAGTACTTC. As protein: CASSNGETQYF.

The gene calls are TRBV5-6 and TRBJ2-7; 7 bases map to TRBD2. The CDR3 covers 13 residues. Losses at the gene ends were 4 bases for V and 3 bases for J; bases not matched to a gene: 4. Germline values: CDR1 SGHDT, CDR2 YYEEEE. The CDR3 sequence: CASSSGTGYEQYF. CDR3 DNA sequence: TGTGCCAGCAGCAGCGGGACCGGCTACGAGCAGTACTTC.

The chain carries TRBV7-9 and TRBJ2-1, with 10 bases identical to TRBD2. V was pared by 3 bases and J by 8 bases, with 10 bases of the junction left unmatched. The CDR3 is 16 residues long. Germline-derived CDR1 and CDR2 are SEHNR and FQNEAQ (reference sequence). Here the CDR3 reads CASSFIAGGPEDEQFF. CDR3 nucleotide sequence: TGTGCCAGCAGCTTCATAGCGGGAGGCCCAGAGGATGAGCAGTTCTTC.

CDR3: CAWGQVTDTQYF. The CDR3 nucleotides read TGTGCCTGGGGGCAGGTCACAGATACGCAGTATTTT. The V gene is TRBV30, the J gene TRBJ2-3; D gene unclear. The CDR3 is 12 amino acids. Germline lookup yields CDR1 GTSNPN and CDR2 SVGIG (reference sequence). Trimming cost V 5 bases and J 2 bases, with 8 bases left between them.

This chain joins TRBV5-6 and TRBJ2-1; tentative D call: TRBD2 (6 bases). This CDR3 has 13 residues. Germline values: CDR1 SGHDT, CDR2 YYEEEE. V was shortened by 4 bases and J by 4 bases, with 9 bases between the two germline ends. The CDR3: CASSADYYNEQFF. CDR3 in DNA: TGTGCCAGCAGCGCGGACTATTACAATGAGCAGTTCTTC.

The rearrangement links TRBV5-1 to TRBJ1-1; 9 bases fit TRBD1. CDR1 SGHRS and CDR2 YFSETQ come from the germline V gene. Trimming removed 5 bases from V and 3 bases from J; junction bases left unmatched: 5. The CDR3 loop spans 14 amino acids. The CDR3 loop is CASSTTGGDTEAFF. The CDR3 DNA reads as TGCGCCAGCAGTACGACAGGGGGTGACACTGAAGCTTTCTTT.

The V gene is TRBV28, the J gene TRBJ2-3; 7 bases map to TRBD2. J was trimmed by 3 bases and V by 4 bases; bases with no gene match: 22. The CDR3 contains 20 residues. Germline V CDR1 and CDR2: MDHEN, SYDVKM. The CDR3 DNA reads TGTGCCAGCAGTTCTATGGTTTGGATGGGAGGGGCAAGTGATACAGATACGCAGTATTTT. This gives the protein CASSSMVWMGGASDTDTQYF. Full variable domain (outside the CDR3, taken from reference TRBV28 and TRBJ2-3): DVKVTQSSRYLVKRTGEKVFLECVQDMDHENMFWYRQDPGLGLRLIYFSYDVKMKEKGDIPEGYSVSREKKERFSLILESASTNQTSMYLCASSSMVWMGGASDTDTQYFGPGTRLTVL.

V and J are TRBV11-2 and TRBJ2-1; D ambiguous. From germline, CDR1 is SGHAT and CDR2 FQNNGV. This CDR3 has 13 amino acids. V was shortened by 2 bases and J by 7 bases, with 9 bases between the two germline ends. The CDR3 DNA follows: TGTGCCAGCAGCTTATCGACGGAAAATGAGCAGTTCTTC. This gives the protein CASSLSTENEQFF. The entire variable domain, with the rest obtained from reference TRBV11-2 and TRBJ2-1, is as follows: EAGVAQSPRYKIIEKRQSVAFWCNPISGHATLYWYQQILGQGPKLLIQFQNNGVVDDSQLPKDRFSAERLKGVDSTLKIQPAKLEDSAVYLCASSLSTENEQFFGPGTRLTVL.

The gene calls are TRBV6-5 and TRBJ1-1; D may be TRBD1 (5 bases). Germline V CDR1 and CDR2: MNHEY, SVGAGI. The CDR3 loop spans 14 amino acids. The V and J ends lost 0 bases and 5 bases respectively, with 10 bases between them. CDR3 region: CASSYSTGGTEAFF. CDR3 DNA: TGTGCCAGCAGTTACTCGACGGGGGGGACTGAAGCTTTCTTT.

The V gene is TRBV7-2, the J gene TRBJ2-2, with 11 bases that match TRBD2. Germline V gene sequence: CDR1 SGHTA, CDR2 FQGNSA. Trimming took 6 bases from V and 5 from J; bases not matched to a gene: 5. The CDR3 is 15 amino acids. The chain's CDR3 is CASSSSGRATGELFF. Here the CDR3 DNA reads TGTGCCAGCAGTAGTAGCGGGAGGGCGACCGGGGAGCTGTTTTTT. Supplemented by reference TRBV7-2 and TRBJ2-2, the full variable domain reads GAGVSQSPSNKVTEKGKDVELRCDPISGHTALYWYRQSLGQGLEFLIYFQGNSAPDKSGLPSDRFSAERTGGSVSTLTIQRTQQEDSAVYLCASSSSGRATGELFFGEGSRLTVL.

This sequence joins TRBV27 and TRBJ1-5; D remains unclear. The CDR3 has 13 amino acids. CDR1 MNHEY and CDR2 SMNVEV come from the germline V gene (reference sequence). V was pared by 2 bases and J by 7 bases, with 9 bases between. CDR3 sequence: CASSLSGLQPQHF. CDR3 DNA: TGTGCCAGCAGTTTAAGCGGATTGCAGCCCCAGCATTTT.

The chain is built from TRBV7-9 and TRBJ2-7; D gene ambiguous. The germline V gene encodes CDR1 SEHNR and CDR2 FQNEAQ (reference sequence). The CDR3 extends over 14 amino acids. Trimming removed 5 bases from V and 5 bases from J, with 16 bases in between. The CDR3 reads CASSLDGVADEQYF. In nucleotides, the CDR3 is TGTGCCAGCAGCCTCGATGGGGTGGCCGACGAGCAGTACTTC.

This CDR3 reads CASSWGTSGSPTDTQYF. In nucleotides, the CDR3 is TGCGCCAGCAGCTGGGGGACTAGCGGGAGTCCCACAGATACGCAGTATTTT. J is TRBJ2-3 and V is TRBV5-1, with TRBD2 matching 14 bases. The CDR3 consists of 17 residues. Trimming took 3 bases from V and 2 from J; bases not matched to a gene: 5. Germline V lookup: CDR1 SGHRS, CDR2 YFSETQ.

Worth noting for this clone: The junction and the germline gene differ at one end; a read error may be behind it. The chain has TRBV7-7 and TRBJ2-1; no definite D call. Germline lookup yields CDR1 SSHAT and CDR2 FNYEAQ (reference sequence). CDR3 length: 15 residues. The CDR3 spells CASSLASEAYNEQFF. The CDR3 region has the DNA TGTGCTAGCAGCTTAGCAAGCGAGGCCTACAATGAGCAGTTCTTC.

The chain uses TRBV9 and TRBJ2-3; D is ambiguous. Germline V gene data show CDR1 as SGDLS and CDR2 as YYNGEE. The CDR3 length is 15 residues. The V end lost 1 base, the J end lost 1 base, and 10 bases lay between the germline ends. The CDR3 DNA is TGTGCCAGCAGCGTACGATCGTCTGGCACAGATACGCAGTATTTT. This translates into CASSVRSSGTDTQYF. The full variable domain, rest sourced from reference TRBV9 and TRBJ2-3, is DSGVTQTPKHLITATGQRVTLRCSPRSGDLSVYWYQQSLDQGLQFLIQYYNGEERAKGNILERFSAQQFPDLHSELNLSSLELGDSALYFCASSVRSSGTDTQYFGPGTRLTVL.

There are a few counts of this clone. The chain joins TRBV28 to TRBJ2-7, with TRBD2 matching over 11 bases. V dropped 6 bases and J dropped 8; count of bases not matched to a gene: 6. CDR1 MDHEN and CDR2 SYDVKM come from the germline V gene. The CDR3 covers 13 residues. This chain's CDR3 is CASRLAGGTKQYF. CDR3 in DNA: TGTGCCAGCAGATTAGCGGGAGGGACCAAGCAGTACTTC.

Here the CDR3 DNA reads TGTGCCAGCAGCAAAGTCGACCCGGGACAGGGGCCGTACGAGCAGTACTTC. This sequence encodes CASSKVDPGQGPYEQYF. The rearrangement joins TRBV21-1 to TRBJ2-7; the table's D call, TRBD1, has no DNA check behind it. TRBV21-1 is shown as a pseudogene. CDR3 length equals 17 residues.

The V and J genes are TRBV14 and TRBJ2-7; D may be TRBD2 (5 bases). V shed 5 bases and J shed 3 bases, with 11 bases lying between them. Germline loops: CDR1 SGHDN, CDR2 FVKESK. This CDR3 has 13 amino acids. The CDR3 bases are TGTGCCAGCAGCGCACGGGAAGACTACGAGCAGTACTTC. This sequence encodes CASSAREDYEQYF.

The rearrangement links TRBV28 to TRBJ1-5; 11 bases align to TRBD1. CDR1 MDHEN and CDR2 SYDVKM come from the germline V gene. With 10 bases clipped from V and 0 bases from J, the junction kept 14 bases outside the gene matches. The CDR3 spans 18 residues. CDR3 sequence reads: CAISNRDRGKYSNQPQHF. The DNA for the CDR3 is TGTGCCATCTCAAACCGGGACAGGGGGAAATATAGCAATCAGCCCCAGCATTTT. The full variable domain, its missing parts supplied by reference TRBV28 and TRBJ1-5, is DVKVTQSSRYLVKRTGEKVFLECVQDMDHENMFWYRQDPGLGLRLIYFSYDVKMKEKGDIPEGYSVSREKKERFSLILESASTNQTSMYLCAISNRDRGKYSNQPQHFGDGTRLSIL.

The chain joins TRBV7-9 to TRBJ2-7; 11 bases agree with TRBD2. J gave up 1 base and V 4 bases, and 6 bases lay outside the gene matches. The germline gives CDR1 SEHNR, CDR2 FQNEAQ (reference sequence). The CDR3 sequence is 16 residues long. CDR3 coding DNA: TGTGCCAGCAGCTCAACCACTAGCGGGAGTTCCTACGAGCAGTACTTC. Its translation: CASSSTTSGSSYEQYF.

Only one count was recorded for this clone. The genes are TRBV28 and TRBJ2-7, with D perhaps being TRBD1 or TRBD2 (5 bases each). V was pared by 8 bases and J by 1 base, with 9 bases between. Per the germline V gene, CDR1 is MDHEN and CDR2 is SYDVKM. The CDR3 contains 12 residues. The CDR3 protein is CASEGTSYEQYF. CDR3 bases: TGTGCCAGCGAGGGGACGTCCTACGAGCAGTACTTC.

In its sample, this clone was seen a few times. The rearrangement joins TRBV2 to TRBJ1-1; the D gene is possibly TRBD1 (5 bases). Germline CDR1 SNHLY, CDR2 FYNNEI. V dropped 4 bases and J dropped 4 bases, with 13 bases sitting between them. This CDR3 is 14 amino acids long. CDR3 in DNA: TGTGCCAGCAGTGTGTCGGGGGGAACCACTGAAGCTTTCTTT. Protein sequence: CASSVSGGTTEAFF.